The next 2 T cell receptor beta chains were all read from a single sample in a study of T-cell memory formation after mild COVID-19. TCRdb redid the calling of the 5' RACE reads with MiXCR, one entry per CDR3 protein. The sample yields 35,000 to 45,000 distinct CDR3 sequences, over 6.5% seen once. The sequencing sample was made of PBMCs or a T cell subset sorted from them (not recorded which). Receptors were obtained from an adult who had mild COVID-19 (a few samples of this study predate the infection). Cell type and time point are not known.

This clonotype was recorded at least ten times. V and J are TRBV24-1 and TRBJ2-1, with 10 bases that match TRBD1. CDR3 length equals 13 residues. Germline-derived CDR1 and CDR2 are KGHDR and SFDVKD. V lost 8 bases and J lost 5; bases outside the gene matches: 2. CDR3 nucleotides: TGTGCCACCACCGGGACAGGGGACAATGAGCAGTTCTTC. As protein: CATTGTGDNEQFF.

In this sample, this clonotype turned up many times. The chain couples TRBV24-1 to TRBJ2-2; 8 nucleotides agree with TRBD2. CDR3 size: 16 residues. Losses at the gene ends were 3 bases for V and 6 bases for J; bases not matched to a gene: 8. The germline V gene encodes CDR1 KGHDR and CDR2 SFDVKD. In nucleotides, the CDR3 is TGTGCCACCAGTGATCCGGGACTAGTTAAGTCCGGGGAGCTGTTTTTT. Encoded protein: CATSDPGLVKSGELFF.